This T cell receptor beta chain derives from a study of blood T cell repertoires in COVID-19. The V and J ends lost 2 bases and 2 bases respectively, with 10 bases between them. The CDR3 is 14 amino acids. Germline V gives CDR1 SGHDT, CDR2 YYEEEE. Seattle patients were enrolled during active infection and followed longitudinally. Clones were sequenced by immunoSEQ multiplex PCR, and TCRdb holds only the in-frame ones, with some missing. The sample contains about 360,000 clones, 86% of which appear only once. The sequence was collected from a woman aged 55-70 years with COVID-19, enrolled during active disease. What was sequenced was peripheral blood. This chain connects TRBV5-6 to TRBJ1-1; D possibly corresponds to TRBD1 (5 bases). The chain's CDR3 is CASSLVGDNTEAFF. The CDR3 DNA is TGTGCCAGCAGCTTAGTAGGGGATAACACTGAAGCTTTCTTT.